This passage covers 20 T cell receptor beta chains from one sample sequenced in a study of CD8 T cells in ankylosing spondylitis. TCRdb reprocessed the 5' RACE reads with MiXCR, giving one entry per CDR3 protein. The sample lists about 180,000 distinct CDR3 sequences, roughly 10% occurring once. The sequenced sample was blood, either unsorted or a sorted T cell fraction (not recorded which). All receptors come from a female donor with ankylosing spondylitis or in good health (not recorded which).

This clonotype was observed many times. The chain carries TRBV12-3 or TRBV12-4 and TRBJ2-4; a weak D match, TRBD1 (5 bases). The V end was cut by 2 bases, the J end by 1 base, with 12 bases between. This CDR3 is 16 amino acids long. DNA for the CDR3: TGTGCCAGCAGTTTAAGCTCGAAGGGGGCCAAAAACATTCAGTACTTC. This sequence encodes CASSLSSKGAKNIQYF.

This clonotype was observed a handful of times. V and J are TRBV27 and TRBJ2-5; no definite D call. CDR1 MNHEY and CDR2 SMNVEV come from the germline V gene (reference sequence). Deletions cut 5 bases from V and 0 bases from J, with 19 bases between. The CDR3 length is 17 residues. CDR3 amino acids: CASSVVSGLGYQETQYF. CDR3 nucleotide sequence: TGTGCCAGCAGTGTAGTGTCTGGGTTGGGATACCAAGAGACCCAGTACTTC.

The genes are TRBV6-2 or TRBV6-3 and TRBJ2-1; D is unresolved. Germline V gene data show CDR1 as MNHEY and CDR2 as SVGEGT. The CDR3 totals 16 residues. The V gene lost 7 bases and the J gene lost 2 bases, with 18 bases spanning the gap. Here the CDR3 DNA reads TGTGCCAGCACCCAGTTAGCTCGGGCCCCCTACAATGAGCAGTTCTTC. This encodes CASTQLARAPYNEQFF.

This clonotype was seen only a few times. The chain uses TRBV27 and TRBJ1-5, with D tentatively TRBD1 (5 bases). This CDR3 is built from 14 residues. Germline V gene sequence: CDR1 MNHEY, CDR2 SMNVEV (reference sequence). V lost 9 bases and J lost 7, with 19 bases in between. The CDR3 is CASSFTGGVQPQHF. CDR3 DNA sequence: TGTGCCAGTTCCTTTACAGGAGGGGTCCAGCCCCAGCATTTT.

V is TRBV6-6 and J is TRBJ2-5; the match to TRBD1 covers 9 bases. Germline V lookup: CDR1 MNHNY, CDR2 SVGAGI (reference sequence). This CDR3 comprises 13 residues. V lost 7 bases and J lost 4; bases outside the gene matches: 4. The CDR3 bases are TGTGCCAGCACAACAGGGGGCACAGAGACCCAGTACTTC. Its protein is CASTTGGTETQYF.

This clonotype was picked up a small number of times. V usage is TRBV20-1 and J usage is TRBJ2-7; D remains unclear. The V end lost 4 bases, the J end lost 3 bases, and 13 bases lay between the germline ends. Germline V CDR1 and CDR2: DFQATT, SNEGSKA (reference sequence). The CDR3 runs 13 residues. Written as DNA, the CDR3 is TGCAGTGCTATAACCCTGGTCCTCTACGAGCAGTACTTC. It specifies CSAITLVLYEQYF.

The chain employs TRBV2 and TRBJ2-3, with D tentatively TRBD2 (5 bases). V lost 5 bases and J 3 bases, leaving 21 bases between the germline ends. The CDR3 loop spans 17 amino acids. CDR1 and CDR2 from the germline V gene are SNHLY and FYNNEI. CDR3 sequence (DNA): TGTGCCAGCAGTCCCCACAATCTTGTTCGGGGAACAGATACGCAGTATTTT. Protein sequence: CASSPHNLVRGTDTQYF. The full variable domain, in which reference TRBV2 and TRBJ2-3 provide the parts outside the CDR3, is EPEVTQTPSHQVTQMGQEVILRCVPISNHLYFYWYRQILGQKVEFLVSFYNNEISEKSEIFDDQFSVERPDGSNFTLKIRSTKLEDSAMYFCASSPHNLVRGTDTQYFGPGTRLTVL.

In this sample, this clonotype turned up a few times. The chain combines TRBV10-3 with TRBJ2-6, with TRBD1 matching 7 bases. From germline, CDR1 is ENHRY and CDR2 SYGVKD. This CDR3 comprises 19 residues. With V trimmed by 7 bases and J by 0 bases, 15 bases remained unmatched. The CDR3 coding sequence is TGTGCCATCATGGCTTTCCGGGACAGCCTTTTCTCTGGGGCCAACGTCCTGACTTTC. Its protein product is CAIMAFRDSLFSGANVLTF.

This clonotype was found many times. The rearrangement links TRBV5-1 to TRBJ2-3, with a possible D match to TRBD2 (6 bases). The CDR3 is 15 residues long. The germline V and J ends were trimmed by 0 bases and 2 bases, with 10 bases remaining between them. The germline V gene encodes CDR1 SGHRS and CDR2 YFSETQ. CDR3 amino acids: CASSLGGLFTDTQYF. The CDR3 DNA sequence: TGCGCCAGCAGCTTGGGGGGACTTTTCACAGATACGCAGTATTTT.

The CDR3 region is CSAIQGTGLGFSYEQYF. The CDR3 region has the DNA TGCAGTGCCATACAGGGGACAGGGTTAGGGTTCTCCTACGAGCAGTACTTC. The genes are TRBV20-1 and TRBJ2-7; TRBD1 matches 9 bases. From germline, CDR1 is DFQATT and CDR2 SNEGSKA (reference sequence). V lost 6 bases and J lost 0; bases outside the gene matches: 15. CDR3 length: 17 residues.

Concerning this clonotype itself: The junction does not match germline at one end; this may be a read error. The rearrangement links TRBV6-5 to TRBJ1-5; D unclear. Germline loops: CDR1 MNHEY, CDR2 SVGAGI. The length of the CDR3 is 13 residues. This chain's CDR3 is CTSSYSRKGPQHF. Written as DNA, the CDR3 is TGTACCAGCAGTTACTCGAGAAAAGGGCCCCAGCATTTT.

V usage is TRBV6-5 and J usage is TRBJ2-1; TRBD2 matches 7 bases. CDR1 and CDR2 (germline): MNHEY, SVGAGI. CDR3 size: 12 residues. V trimming: 2 bases; J trimming: 10 bases; junction bases outside the gene matches: 2. CDR3 protein: CASSYSGAEQFF. In DNA form, the CDR3 reads TGTGCCAGCAGTTACAGCGGGGCGGAGCAGTTCTTC.

This clonotype was picked up many times. The V and J genes are TRBV4-2 and TRBJ1-1; D gene ambiguous. The V gene's germline CDR1 is LGHNA and CDR2 YNFKEQ. Trimming removed 7 bases at V and 1 base at J, with 22 bases between. The CDR3 extends over 17 amino acids. CDR3 in amino acids: CASNLLETLGRNTEAFF. Written as DNA, the CDR3 is TGTGCCAGCAACCTACTAGAGACCCTCGGGCGGAACACTGAAGCTTTCTTT.

V gene TRBV5-5 combines with J gene TRBJ1-1; TRBD1 aligns across 8 bases. The CDR3 has 14 amino acids. Germline V lookup: CDR1 SGHKS, CDR2 YYEKEE (reference sequence). The V and J ends lost 2 bases and 7 bases, in that order; junction bases with no gene match: 7. Written as DNA, the CDR3 is TGTGCCAGCAGCTTTGGACAGGGCCGAGGTGAAGCTTTCTTT. This gives the protein CASSFGQGRGEAFF.

This clonotype came up a few times. V usage is TRBV11-2 and J usage is TRBJ2-2; 12 nucleotides agree with TRBD2. V dropped 5 bases and J dropped 6; count of bases not matched to a gene: 10. The CDR3 has 17 residues. Germline CDR1 SGHAT, CDR2 FQNNGV. This CDR3 reads CASSLPGLAGTSGELFF. DNA of the CDR3: TGTGCCAGCAGCCTTCCCGGACTAGCGGGAACGTCCGGGGAGCTGTTTTTT.

The CDR3: CASSLGRGAEAFF. CDR3 DNA sequence: TGTGCCAGCAGCCTCGGACGGGGCGCTGAAGCTTTCTTT. The rearrangement links TRBV11-2 to TRBJ1-1; weak D call: TRBD1 (5 bases). The CDR3 runs 13 residues. Germline lookup yields CDR1 SGHAT and CDR2 FQNNGV. Trimming removed 5 bases at V and 6 bases at J, with 13 bases between.

Details on this clonotype: This clone may be a read error of a much larger clone one base away. The rearrangement links TRBV5-6 to TRBJ2-1; 7 bases are a match to TRBD2. This CDR3 is built from 14 residues. Per germline, CDR1 SGHDT and CDR2 YYEEEE. The CDR3 DNA reads as TGTGCCAGCAACTTGGCAGGGCGGGAGAATGAGCAGTTCTTC. Translation: CASNLAGRENEQFF.

This clonotype was picked up many times. The chain uses TRBV4-3 and TRBJ2-7; D perhaps matches TRBD1 (7 bases). Trimming cost V 0 bases and J 0 bases, with 18 bases left between them. This CDR3 is 18 amino acids long. CDR1 and CDR2 (germline): LGHNA, YSLEER. DNA for the CDR3: TGCGCCAGCAGCCAAGAGGCGTGGGGGGCAGGGGGCTCCTACGAGCAGTACTTC. It encodes CASSQEAWGAGGSYEQYF.

V is TRBV4-3 and J is TRBJ1-2; no definite D call. This CDR3 is 15 amino acids long. Trimming cost V 1 base and J 0 bases, with 9 bases left between them. Germline CDR1 is LGHNA and CDR2 is YSLEER. In DNA form, the CDR3 reads TGCGCCAGCAGCCAAGTATGGCCCACTAACTATGGCTACACCTTC. Encoded protein: CASSQVWPTNYGYTF.

There are a few counts of this clonotype. V usage is TRBV5-6 and J usage is TRBJ2-5; D possibly uses TRBD1 or TRBD2 (5 bases each). The CDR3 is made up of 12 amino acids. V dropped 4 bases and J dropped 7 bases, with 11 bases sitting between them. Germline V gene data show CDR1 as SGHDT and CDR2 as YYEEEE. For the CDR3, the DNA is TGTGCCAGCAGCCTGGACGGGACGACCCAGTACTTC. Amino acids: CASSLDGTTQYF.